These 10 T cell receptor beta chains were all obtained from the same sample, sequenced in a study of T cell repertoires in cytomegalovirus infection. No antigen has been identified for these receptors. From the reads, TCRdb called clonotypes with MiXCR, one entry per CDR3 protein. Of around 300,000 distinct CDR3 sequences listed, 20% to 25% are singletons. This specimen consisted of cultured PBMCs, obtained from culture after CMV antigen stimulation. The origin of the receptors is a human donor in good health (CMV status not recorded). Some clones in this sample may be carry-over from other donors' samples.

The chain links TRBV12-5 to TRBJ2-1, with 9 bases lining up with TRBD2. V gave up 7 bases and J gave up 2 bases; unmatched junction bases: 6. The CDR3 has 15 residues. The germline CDR1 and CDR2 sequences are LGHNT and FRNRAP. The CDR3 is CASAVAGVAYNEQFF. The CDR3, as DNA: TGTGCTAGTGCCGTAGCGGGAGTGGCCTACAATGAGCAGTTCTTC.

The V call is TRBV4-1, the J call TRBJ1-4; D gene uncertain. Germline-derived CDR1 and CDR2 are MGHRA and YSYEKL. The CDR3 is 15 residues long. V dropped 1 base and J dropped 8 bases, with 14 bases sitting between them. The CDR3 loop reads CASSQGARNEEKLFF. The CDR3 DNA is TGCGCCAGCAGCCAAGGAGCCAGAAACGAAGAAAAACTGTTTTTT.

This chain joins TRBV6-2 or TRBV6-3 and TRBJ1-1, with unresolved D. Germline CDR1 MNHEY, CDR2 SVGEGT. V was shortened by 3 bases and J by 1 base, with 9 bases between the two germline ends. The CDR3 totals 14 residues. The CDR3 protein is CASSYHFPNTEAFF. The CDR3 nucleotides read TGTGCCAGCAGTTATCACTTTCCGAACACTGAAGCTTTCTTT.

This clonotype was detected only a few times. The chain uses TRBV7-9 and TRBJ1-2; D might be TRBD1 (5 bases). The CDR3 is 12 residues long. The V gene's germline CDR1 is SEHNR and CDR2 FQNEAQ (reference sequence). Trimming left V 6 bases short and J 7 bases short, with 12 bases between. CDR3 loop: CASRPQASGYTF. The DNA of the CDR3 is TGTGCCAGCAGACCACAGGCGAGTGGCTACACCTTC.

This chain links TRBV10-3 with TRBJ2-5; D perhaps matches TRBD1 (6 bases). CDR1 ENHRY and CDR2 SYGVKD come from the germline V gene. The V and J ends lost 8 bases and 0 bases respectively, with 10 bases between them. The CDR3 runs 13 residues. The CDR3 sequence: CAIRGQYQETQYF. Here the CDR3 DNA reads TGTGCCATCCGAGGACAGTACCAAGAGACCCAGTACTTC.

The genes are TRBV5-1 and TRBJ1-4, with D hard to call. The germline CDR1 and CDR2 sequences are SGHRS and YFSETQ. V lost 0 bases, J lost 10 bases, and 10 bases lay in between. The CDR3 loop spans 13 amino acids. CDR3 sequence (DNA): TGCGCCAGCAGCTTGGGTGGCGAGGGAAAACTGTTTTTT. Translating gives CASSLGGEGKLFF.

The CDR3 spells CASSVDRAPWNSPLHF. The CDR3, as DNA: TGTGCCAGCAGTGTAGACAGGGCTCCTTGGAATTCACCCCTCCACTTT. V gene TRBV6-1 combines with J gene TRBJ1-6, with 7 bases fitting TRBD1. Germline V gene sequence: CDR1 MNHNS, CDR2 SASEGT. This CDR3 region has 16 residues. V was clipped by 4 bases and J by 7 bases; unmatched bases: 10.

The chain uses TRBV30 and TRBJ2-1; D call uncertain. Germline CDR1 GTSNPN, CDR2 SVGIG (reference sequence). This CDR3 is built from 14 residues. Deletions cut 1 base from V and 0 bases from J, with 7 bases between. CDR3 loop: CAWSGMSSYNEQFF. For the CDR3, the DNA is TGTGCCTGGAGTGGGATGAGCTCCTACAATGAGCAGTTCTTC. Complete variable domain (other parts from reference TRBV30 and TRBJ2-1): SQTIHQWPATLVQPVGSPLSLECTVEGTSNPNLYWYRQAAGRGLQLLFYSVGIGQISSEVPQNLSASRPQDRQFILSSKKLLLSDSGFYLCAWSGMSSYNEQFFGPGTRLTVL.

This clonotype was observed many times. This chain uses TRBV7-2 with TRBJ2-5; 7 bases fit TRBD1. The CDR3 loop spans 15 amino acids. Germline assignment: CDR1 SGHTA and CDR2 FQGNSA. J was trimmed by 5 bases and V by 0 bases; bases with no gene match: 6. CDR3 in DNA: TGTGCCAGCAGCTTAGCAGGGGGCTCGGGGGAGACCCAGTACTTC. Amino acid sequence: CASSLAGGSGETQYF.

The V and J genes are TRBV12-3 or TRBV12-4 and TRBJ1-1; 9 nucleotides align to TRBD1. Trimming at V came to 5 bases and at J to 4 bases, leaving 11 bases not matched to a gene. CDR3 length: 16 residues. In nucleotides, the CDR3 is TGTGCCAGCAGTCCACCACCCGGACAGGGGAGCACTGAAGCTTTCTTT. This encodes CASSPPPGQGSTEAFF.